This TCR beta chain is drawn from a study of T cell repertoires in cytomegalovirus infection. Study context: Both a matching HLA type and CMV infection were indicated by public TCR beta signatures. The study's findings and limits: HLA-C-restricted CMV clonotypes gave the most frequent clonotype in two of eight donors. Carriers of CMV and the relevant HLA type were discriminated by public TCR beta frequency.

This clonotype was counted between two and nine times. Its antigen is unidentified. CDR1 is SGHTA and CDR2 is FQGNSA in the germline V gene. This CDR3 comprises 15 residues. V was clipped by 0 bases and J by 4 bases, with 12 bases between them. MiXCR was run by TCRdb on the reads, yielding one entry per CDR3 protein. The data contain 62,000 or so distinct CDR3 sequences, around 21% of them singletons. Sequenced here: CD8+ T cells from cultured PBMCs, sampled from culture after CMV antigen stimulation. This TCR came from a human donor in good health (CMV status not recorded). Some clones in this sample may be carry-over from other donors' samples. V and J are TRBV7-2 and TRBJ1-2, with D unresolved. The CDR3 DNA reads as TGTGCCAGCAGCTTAGCCCCCCTTGTTCCCTATGGCTACACCTTC. It codes for CASSLAPLVPYGYTF.